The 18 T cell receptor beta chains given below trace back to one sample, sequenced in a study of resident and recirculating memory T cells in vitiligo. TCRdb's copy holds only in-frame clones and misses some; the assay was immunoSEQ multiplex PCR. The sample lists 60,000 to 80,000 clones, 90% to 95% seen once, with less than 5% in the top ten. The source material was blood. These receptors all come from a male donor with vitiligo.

The DNA for the CDR3 is TGTGCCAGCAGCCAACTCATAGGGAGGTCTGGGACTAGCGGAACTAGCACAGATACGCAGTATTTT. Its protein product is CASSQLIGRSGTSGTSTDTQYF. V is TRBV14 and J is TRBJ2-3, with 11 bases fitting TRBD2. From germline, CDR1 is SGHDN and CDR2 FVKESK. The CDR3 length is 22 residues. Trimming removed 2 bases from V and 0 bases from J; junction bases left unmatched: 19.

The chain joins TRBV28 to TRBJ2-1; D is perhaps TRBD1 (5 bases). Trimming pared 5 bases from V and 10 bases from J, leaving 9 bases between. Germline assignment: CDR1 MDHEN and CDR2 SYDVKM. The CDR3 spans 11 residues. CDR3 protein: CASSVDTEQFF. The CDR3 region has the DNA TGTGCCAGCAGTGTGGACACCGAGCAGTTCTTC.

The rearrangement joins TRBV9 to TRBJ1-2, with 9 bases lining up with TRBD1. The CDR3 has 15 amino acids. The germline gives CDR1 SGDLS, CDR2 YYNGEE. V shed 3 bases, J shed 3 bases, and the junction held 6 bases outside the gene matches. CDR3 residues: CASSDRQGVDYGYTF. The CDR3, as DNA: TGTGCCAGCAGCGACCGACAGGGGGTGGACTATGGCTACACCTTC.

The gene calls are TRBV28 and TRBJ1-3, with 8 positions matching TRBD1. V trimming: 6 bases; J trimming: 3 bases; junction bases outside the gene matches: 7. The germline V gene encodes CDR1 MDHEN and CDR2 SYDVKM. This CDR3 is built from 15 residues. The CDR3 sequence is CASRTLDRGGNTIYF. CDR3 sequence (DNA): TGTGCCAGCAGAACCCTAGACAGGGGTGGAAACACCATATATTTT.

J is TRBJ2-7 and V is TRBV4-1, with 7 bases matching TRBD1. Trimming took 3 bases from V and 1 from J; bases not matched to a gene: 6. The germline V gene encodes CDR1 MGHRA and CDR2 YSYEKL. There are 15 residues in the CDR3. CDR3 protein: CASSHGTGVSYEQYF. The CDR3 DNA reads TGCGCCAGCAGCCATGGAACAGGGGTATCCTACGAGCAGTACTTC.

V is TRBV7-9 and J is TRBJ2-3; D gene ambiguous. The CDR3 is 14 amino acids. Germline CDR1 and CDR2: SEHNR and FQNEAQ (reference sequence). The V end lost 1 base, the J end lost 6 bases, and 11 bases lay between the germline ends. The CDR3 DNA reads TGTGCCAGCAGCTTAGTAGGAGCGACGGATACGCAGTATTTT. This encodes CASSLVGATDTQYF.

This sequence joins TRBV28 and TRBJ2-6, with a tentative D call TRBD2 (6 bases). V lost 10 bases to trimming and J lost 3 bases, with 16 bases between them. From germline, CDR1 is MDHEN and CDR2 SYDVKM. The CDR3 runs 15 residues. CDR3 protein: CAISPVGGGANVLTF. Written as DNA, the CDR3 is TGTGCCATCAGCCCCGTGGGGGGTGGGGCCAACGTCCTGACTTTC.

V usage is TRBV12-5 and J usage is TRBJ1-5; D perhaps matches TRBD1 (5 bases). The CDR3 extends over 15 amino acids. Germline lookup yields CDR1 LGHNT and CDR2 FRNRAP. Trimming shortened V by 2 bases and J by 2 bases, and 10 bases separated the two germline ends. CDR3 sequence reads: CASGLQGDGNQPQHF. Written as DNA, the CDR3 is TGTGCTAGTGGTTTGCAGGGTGATGGCAATCAGCCCCAGCATTTT.

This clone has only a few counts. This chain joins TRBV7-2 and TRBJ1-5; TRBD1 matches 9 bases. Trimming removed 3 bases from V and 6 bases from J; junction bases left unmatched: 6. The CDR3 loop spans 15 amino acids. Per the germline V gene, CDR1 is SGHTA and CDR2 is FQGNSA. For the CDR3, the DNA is TGTGCCAGCAGCTTGAAGACAGGGGGGGCTCAGCCCCAGCATTTT. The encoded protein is CASSLKTGGAQPQHF.

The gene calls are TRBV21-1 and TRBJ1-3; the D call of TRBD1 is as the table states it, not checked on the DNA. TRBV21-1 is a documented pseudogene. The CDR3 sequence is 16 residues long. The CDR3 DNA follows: TGTGCCAGCAGCAAAGCGCAGGGGGCGTCTGGAAACACCATATATTTT. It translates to CASSKAQGASGNTIYF.

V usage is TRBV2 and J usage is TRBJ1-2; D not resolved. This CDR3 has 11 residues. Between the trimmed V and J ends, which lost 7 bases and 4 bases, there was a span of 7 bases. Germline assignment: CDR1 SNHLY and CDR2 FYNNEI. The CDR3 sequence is CASTVSYGYTF. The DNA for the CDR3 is TGTGCCAGCACAGTCAGCTATGGCTACACCTTC.

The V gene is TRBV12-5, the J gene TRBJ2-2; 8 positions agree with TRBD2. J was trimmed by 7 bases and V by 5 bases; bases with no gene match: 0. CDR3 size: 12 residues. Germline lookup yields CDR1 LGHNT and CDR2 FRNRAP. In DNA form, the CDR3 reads TGTGCTAGTGGTCGGGGGGGCGGGGAGCTGTTTTTT. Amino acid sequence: CASGRGGGELFF.

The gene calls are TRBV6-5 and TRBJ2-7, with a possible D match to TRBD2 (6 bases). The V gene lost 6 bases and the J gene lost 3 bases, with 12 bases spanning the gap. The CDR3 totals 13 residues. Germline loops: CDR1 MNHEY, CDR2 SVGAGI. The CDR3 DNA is TGTGCCAGCAGAACTACCGGGGGCTACGAGCAGTACTTC. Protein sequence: CASRTTGGYEQYF.

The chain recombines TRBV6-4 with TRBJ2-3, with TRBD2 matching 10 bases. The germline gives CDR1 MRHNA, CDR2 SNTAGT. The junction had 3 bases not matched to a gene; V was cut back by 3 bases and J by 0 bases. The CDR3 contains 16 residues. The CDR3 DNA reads TGTGCCAGCAGTGAGGCTAGCGGGGGCAGCACAGATACGCAGTATTTT. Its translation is CASSEASGGSTDTQYF.

CDR3 in amino acids: CASSPRGGANEKLFF. In DNA form, the CDR3 reads TGTGCCAGCAGCCCAAGGGGAGGGGCGAATGAAAAACTGTTTTTT. The genes are TRBV27 and TRBJ1-4; D possibly corresponds to TRBD1 (5 bases). V lost 6 bases and J lost 5, with 16 bases in between. Germline CDR1 MNHEY, CDR2 SMNVEV (reference sequence). This CDR3 is built from 15 residues.

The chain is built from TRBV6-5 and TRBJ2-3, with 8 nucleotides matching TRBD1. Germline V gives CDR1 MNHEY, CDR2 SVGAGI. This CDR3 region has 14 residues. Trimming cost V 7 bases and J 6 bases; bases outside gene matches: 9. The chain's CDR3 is CASNRQGARDTQYF. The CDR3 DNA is TGTGCCAGCAACCGGCAGGGGGCTAGGGATACGCAGTATTTT.

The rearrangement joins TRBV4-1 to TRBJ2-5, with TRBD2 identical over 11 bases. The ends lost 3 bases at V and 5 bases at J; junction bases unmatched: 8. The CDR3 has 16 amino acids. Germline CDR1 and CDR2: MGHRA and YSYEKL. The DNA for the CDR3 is TGCGCCAGCAGCCAGCAACTCGGACTAGCGGGCGAGACCCAGTACTTC. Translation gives CASSQQLGLAGETQYF.

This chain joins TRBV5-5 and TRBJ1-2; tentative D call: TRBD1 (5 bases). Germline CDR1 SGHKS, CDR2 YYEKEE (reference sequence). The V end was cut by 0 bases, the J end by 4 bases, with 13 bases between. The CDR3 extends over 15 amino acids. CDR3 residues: CASSLDPSGSYGYTF. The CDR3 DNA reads TGTGCCAGCAGCTTGGACCCGTCAGGGTCCTATGGCTACACCTTC.